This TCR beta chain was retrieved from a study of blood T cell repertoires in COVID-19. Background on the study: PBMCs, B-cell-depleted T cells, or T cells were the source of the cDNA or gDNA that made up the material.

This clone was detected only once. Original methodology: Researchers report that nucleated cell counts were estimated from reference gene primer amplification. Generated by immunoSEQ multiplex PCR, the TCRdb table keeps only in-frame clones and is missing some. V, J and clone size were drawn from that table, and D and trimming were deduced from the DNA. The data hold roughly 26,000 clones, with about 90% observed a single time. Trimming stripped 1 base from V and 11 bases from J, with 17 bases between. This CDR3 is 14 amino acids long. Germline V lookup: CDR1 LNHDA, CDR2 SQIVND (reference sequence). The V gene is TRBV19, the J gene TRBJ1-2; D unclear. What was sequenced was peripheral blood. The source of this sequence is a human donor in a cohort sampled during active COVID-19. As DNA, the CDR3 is TGTGCCAGTAGTATAGTGGAGGGTACCTCTGAGTACACCTTC. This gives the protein CASSIVEGTSEYTF.